The present TCR beta chain was sequenced within a study of shared clonotypes between healthy human individuals. Study-wide results and caveats: Rarefaction indicated that sorted-subset sequencing remained incomplete although depth was large. Among the subsets, naive ones generally showed larger estimated richness than memory ones. Non-shared clonotypes had lower generation probabilities than those shared by all four donors.

This clone was seen a handful of times. Its antigen is undetermined. This CDR3 comprises 13 residues. CDR1 MNHEY and CDR2 SVGAGI come from the germline V gene. The V gene lost 7 bases and the J gene lost 7 bases, with 13 bases spanning the gap. TCRdb's copy holds only in-frame clones and misses some; the assay was immunoSEQ multiplex PCR. The profile shows around 750,000 clones, roughly 70% of them singletons. The chain couples TRBV6-5 to TRBJ2-2; D may be TRBD2 (5 bases). This TCR derives from a woman aged 30 to 39 in good health. The sample taken for sequencing was memory CD4+ T cells sorted from blood. The sample's subset: CD45RA-negative fraction. CDR3 amino acids: CASTRGLIGELFF. Here the CDR3 DNA reads TGTGCCAGCACCAGAGGACTCATCGGGGAGCTGTTTTTT.